This T cell receptor (beta chain) stems from a study of shared clonotypes between healthy human individuals. This CDR3 is built from 23 residues. With respect to this clone: Its target is not known.

Donors were Caucasian adults residing in Nashville, Tennessee, USA. A CD45RA-negative memory subset and a CD45RA+ naive subset were separated from the CD4+ cells. General observations from the study: Only blood underwent sampling, and tissue repertoires likely differ. In contrast to clonotypes shared by all four donors, non-shared clonotypes had lower generation probabilities.

Some clones are missing from TCRdb's copy, which holds only in-frame ones; the method was immunoSEQ multiplex PCR. The table has 2,500,000 or so clones, around 93% seen once. The TCR originated in a man between 18 and 29 years old in good health. Some clones in this sample may be carry-over from other donors' samples. Specimen: naive CD4+ T cells from PBMCs. Documented subset: CD45RA+ positively selected. The chain has TRBV21-1 and TRBJ2-6; the table gives TRBD1 as D, unverified against the DNA. TRBV21-1 is marked as a pseudogene. The CDR3 is CASSPKIPGPRDRESSGANVLTF. CDR3 nucleotide sequence: TGTGCCAGCAGCCCTAAAATTCCCGGGCCCCGGGACAGGGAAAGCTCTGGGGCCAACGTCCTGACTTTC.